The clone carrying this T cell receptor beta chain has just a few counts. Its target is not known. The CDR3 contains 14 residues. Trimming shortened V by 0 bases and J by 4 bases, and 9 bases separated the two germline ends. Germline CDR1 and CDR2: SGHVS and FQNEAQ. Primers included in the PCR were 60 Vbeta and 13 Jbeta primers. Sequencing used immunoSEQ multiplex PCR; TCRdb keeps in-frame clones, though not all of them. The repertoire includes about 140,000 clones, approximately 57% of them detected once, and around 1.8% sits in the top ten. This sample was taken from a study of cytomegalovirus exposure and HLA in healthy donors. Study-wide background: The study's early data release held tens of millions of unique TCRs from HLA-typed donors.

Study-level findings and limits: Confirmation was obtained in vitro that a few CMV-associated chains are specific for CMV antigens. Sequence variants that were highly shared formed a cluster that was likely a sequencing artifact.

This chain links TRBV7-8 with TRBJ1-1; D may be TRBD1 (5 bases). Sequenced material: PBMCs. This TCR was sampled from a male donor in good health and CMV-seronegative. CDR3 sequence reads: CASSLAAQGTEAFF. The DNA of the CDR3 is TGTGCCAGCAGCTTAGCAGCCCAGGGCACTGAAGCTTTCTTT.